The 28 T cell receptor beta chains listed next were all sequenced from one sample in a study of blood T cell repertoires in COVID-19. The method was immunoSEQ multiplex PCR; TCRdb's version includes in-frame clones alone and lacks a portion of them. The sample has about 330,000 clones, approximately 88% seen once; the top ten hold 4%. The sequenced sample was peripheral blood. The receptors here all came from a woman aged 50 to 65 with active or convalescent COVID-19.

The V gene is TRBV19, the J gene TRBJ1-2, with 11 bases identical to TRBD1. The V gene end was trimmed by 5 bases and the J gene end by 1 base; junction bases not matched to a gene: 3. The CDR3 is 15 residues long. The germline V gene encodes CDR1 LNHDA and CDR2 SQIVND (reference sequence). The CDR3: CASSSDRGRNYGYTF. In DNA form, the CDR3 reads TGTGCCAGTAGTTCGGACAGGGGGCGTAACTATGGCTACACCTTC.

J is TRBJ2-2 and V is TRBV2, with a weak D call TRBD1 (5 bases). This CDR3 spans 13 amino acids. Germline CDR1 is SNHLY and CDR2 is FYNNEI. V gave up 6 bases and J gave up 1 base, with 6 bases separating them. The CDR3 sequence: CASSTGNTGELFF. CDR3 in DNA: TGTGCCAGCAGCACAGGGAACACCGGGGAGCTGTTTTTT.

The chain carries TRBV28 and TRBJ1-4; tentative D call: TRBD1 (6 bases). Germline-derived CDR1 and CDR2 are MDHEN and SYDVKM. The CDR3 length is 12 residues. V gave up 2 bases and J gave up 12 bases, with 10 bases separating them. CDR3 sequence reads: CASSLPDSELFF. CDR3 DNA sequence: TGTGCCAGCAGTTTACCGGACAGCGAACTGTTTTTT.

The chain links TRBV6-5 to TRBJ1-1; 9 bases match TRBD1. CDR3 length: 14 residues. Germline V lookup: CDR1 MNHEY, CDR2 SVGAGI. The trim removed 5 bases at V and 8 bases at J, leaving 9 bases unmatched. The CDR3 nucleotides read TGTGCCAGCAGTCCCGGGACAGGGACTCCCGAAGCTTTCTTT. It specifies CASSPGTGTPEAFF.

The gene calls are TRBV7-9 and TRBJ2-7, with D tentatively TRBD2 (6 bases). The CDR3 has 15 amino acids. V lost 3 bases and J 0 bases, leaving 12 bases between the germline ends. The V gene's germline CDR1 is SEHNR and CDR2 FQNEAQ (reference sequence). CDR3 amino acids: CASSLWEVSSYEQYF. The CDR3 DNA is TGTGCCAGCAGCTTGTGGGAGGTAAGCTCCTACGAGCAGTACTTC.

DNA of the CDR3: TGTGCCAGTAGTATAGATCACAGGAGCTCCTATAATTCACCCCTCCACTTT. Its protein product is CASSIDHRSSYNSPLHF. The J gene is TRBJ1-6, the V gene TRBV19; D may be TRBD1 (5 bases). Germline lookup yields CDR1 LNHDA and CDR2 SQIVND (reference sequence). V lost 0 bases and J 0 bases, leaving 9 bases between the germline ends. The CDR3 is 17 amino acids.

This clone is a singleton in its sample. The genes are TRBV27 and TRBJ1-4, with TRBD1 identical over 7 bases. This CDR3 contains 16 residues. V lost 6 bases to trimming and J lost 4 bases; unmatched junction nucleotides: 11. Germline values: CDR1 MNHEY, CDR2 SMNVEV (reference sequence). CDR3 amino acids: CASRKFRDSDNEKLFF. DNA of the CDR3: TGTGCCAGCAGGAAGTTCCGGGACAGCGATAATGAAAAACTGTTTTTT.

CDR3 region: CASSLFGQRNTGELFF. CDR3 bases: TGTGCCAGCAGCTTATTCGGACAGAGGAACACCGGGGAGCTGTTTTTT. The chain is built from TRBV7-6 and TRBJ2-2, with D possibly TRBD1 on 6 matching bases. CDR3 length: 16 amino acids. The V gene's germline CDR1 is SGHVS and CDR2 FNYEAQ. Trimming took 2 bases from V and 1 from J, leaving 11 bases between them.

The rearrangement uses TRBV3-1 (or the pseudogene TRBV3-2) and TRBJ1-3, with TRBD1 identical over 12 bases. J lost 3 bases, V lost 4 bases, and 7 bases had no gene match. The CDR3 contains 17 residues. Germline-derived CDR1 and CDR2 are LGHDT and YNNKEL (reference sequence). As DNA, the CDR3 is TGTGCCAGCAGCCGTCGGGACAGGGGGCTTGGTGGAAACACCATATATTTT. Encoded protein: CASSRRDRGLGGNTIYF.

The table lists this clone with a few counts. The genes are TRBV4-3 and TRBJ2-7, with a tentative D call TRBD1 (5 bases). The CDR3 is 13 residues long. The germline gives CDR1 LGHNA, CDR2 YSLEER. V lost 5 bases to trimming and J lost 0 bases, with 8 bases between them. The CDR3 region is CASSWGSSYEQYF. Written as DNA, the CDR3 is TGCGCCAGCAGCTGGGGCAGCTCCTACGAGCAGTACTTC.

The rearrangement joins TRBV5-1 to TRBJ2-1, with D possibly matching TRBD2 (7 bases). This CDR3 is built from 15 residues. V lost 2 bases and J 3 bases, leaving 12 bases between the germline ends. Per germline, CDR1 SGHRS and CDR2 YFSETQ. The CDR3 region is CASSFGGQYYNEQFF. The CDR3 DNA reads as TGCGCCAGCAGCTTCGGGGGGCAGTACTACAATGAGCAGTTCTTC.

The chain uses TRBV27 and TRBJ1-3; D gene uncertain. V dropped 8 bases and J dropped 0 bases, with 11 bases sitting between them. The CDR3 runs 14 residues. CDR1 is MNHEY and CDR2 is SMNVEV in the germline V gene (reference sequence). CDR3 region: CASRSDFSGNTIYF. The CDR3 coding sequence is TGTGCCAGCCGCAGCGATTTCTCTGGAAACACCATATATTTT.

The CDR3 loop reads CAWSKTSGGQETQYF. DNA for the CDR3: TGTGCCTGGAGCAAAACTAGCGGGGGTCAAGAGACCCAGTACTTC. The rearrangement joins TRBV30 to TRBJ2-5, with 11 bases lining up with TRBD2. The CDR3 is 15 amino acids. Germline CDR1 reads GTSNPN; CDR2 reads SVGIG (reference sequence). After removal of 3 bases from V and 2 bases from J, the junction contained 5 bases not matched to a gene.

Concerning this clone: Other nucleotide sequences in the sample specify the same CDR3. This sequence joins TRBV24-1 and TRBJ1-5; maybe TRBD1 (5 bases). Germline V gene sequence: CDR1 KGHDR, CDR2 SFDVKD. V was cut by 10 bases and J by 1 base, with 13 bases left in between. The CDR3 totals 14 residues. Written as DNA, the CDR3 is TGTGCCACTTCCCCGGGGGGGAGCAATCAGCCCCAGCATTTT. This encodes CATSPGGSNQPQHF.

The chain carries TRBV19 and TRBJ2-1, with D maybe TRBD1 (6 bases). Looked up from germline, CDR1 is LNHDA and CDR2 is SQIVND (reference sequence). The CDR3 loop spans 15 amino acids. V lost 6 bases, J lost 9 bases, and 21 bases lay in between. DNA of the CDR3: TGTGCCAGTAGGTTCGCAGGGGAAGTCACAGGTGAGCAGTTCTTC. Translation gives CASRFAGEVTGEQFF.

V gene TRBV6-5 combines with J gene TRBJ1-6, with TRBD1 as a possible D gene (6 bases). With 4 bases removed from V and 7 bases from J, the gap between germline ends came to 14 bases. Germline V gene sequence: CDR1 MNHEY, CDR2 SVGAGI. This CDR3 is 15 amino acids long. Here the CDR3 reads CASSLPRDTNSPLHF. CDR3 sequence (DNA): TGTGCCAGCAGTTTACCCCGGGACACCAATTCACCCCTCCACTTT.

CDR3: CSVRAGGYNSPLHF. The CDR3 coding sequence is TGCAGCGTTCGAGCAGGGGGCTATAATTCACCCCTCCACTTT. V gene TRBV29-1 combines with J gene TRBJ1-6; 7 bases agree with TRBD1. With V trimmed by 5 bases and J by 3 bases, 4 bases remained unmatched. CDR1 is SQVTM, CDR2 ANQGSEA, per germline. CDR3 length: 14 residues.

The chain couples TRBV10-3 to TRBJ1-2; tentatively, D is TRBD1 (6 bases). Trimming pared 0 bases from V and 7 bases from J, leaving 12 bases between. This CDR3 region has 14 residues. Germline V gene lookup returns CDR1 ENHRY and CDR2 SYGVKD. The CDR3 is CAISESTGGPGYTF. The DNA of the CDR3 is TGTGCCATCAGTGAGTCGACGGGGGGGCCTGGCTACACCTTC.

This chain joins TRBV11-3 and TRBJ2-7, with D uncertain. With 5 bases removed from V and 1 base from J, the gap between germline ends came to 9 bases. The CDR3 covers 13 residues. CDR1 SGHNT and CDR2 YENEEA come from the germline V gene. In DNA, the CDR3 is TGTGCCAGCAGCCTCACAGAATCCTACGAGCAGTACTTC. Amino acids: CASSLTESYEQYF.

The DNA of the CDR3 is TGTGCCATTAAATCGCGGGACGCGAACACCGGGGAGCTGTTTTTT. Protein: CAIKSRDANTGELFF. V is TRBV6-5 and J is TRBJ2-2; perhaps TRBD2 as D (6 bases). The CDR3 spans 15 residues. V was shortened by 10 bases and J by 0 bases, with 15 bases between the two germline ends. Germline CDR1 MNHEY, CDR2 SVGAGI.

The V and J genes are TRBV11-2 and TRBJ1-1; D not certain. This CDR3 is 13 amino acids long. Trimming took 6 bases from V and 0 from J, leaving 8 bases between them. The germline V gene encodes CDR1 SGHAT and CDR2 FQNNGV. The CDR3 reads CASSRELNTEAFF. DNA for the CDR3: TGTGCCAGCAGTCGAGAATTGAACACTGAAGCTTTCTTT.

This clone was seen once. This CDR3 is CASSDGGYTEAFF. The DNA for the CDR3 is TGTGCCAGCAGTGATGGGGGGTACACTGAAGCTTTCTTT. V and J are TRBV6-1 and TRBJ1-1, with D perhaps matching TRBD1 (5 bases). CDR3 length: 13 amino acids. CDR1 is MNHNS, CDR2 SASEGT, per germline. V lost 3 bases to trimming and J lost 3 bases, with 8 bases between them.

CDR3: CASGLLAGGPDTQYF. In nucleotides, the CDR3 is TGTGCCAGCGGCCTACTAGCGGGGGGGCCGGATACGCAGTATTTT. This chain joins TRBV9 and TRBJ2-3, with 13 nucleotides matching TRBD2. V lost 7 bases and J lost 6; bases outside the gene matches: 8. Germline V CDR1 and CDR2: SGDLS, YYNGEE. This CDR3 is built from 15 residues. The whole variable domain, remainder taken from reference TRBV9 and TRBJ2-3, is DSGVTQTPKHLITATGQRVTLRCSPRSGDLSVYWYQQSLDQGLQFLIQYYNGEERAKGNILERFSAQQFPDLHSELNLSSLELGDSALYFCASGLLAGGPDTQYFGPGTRLTVL.

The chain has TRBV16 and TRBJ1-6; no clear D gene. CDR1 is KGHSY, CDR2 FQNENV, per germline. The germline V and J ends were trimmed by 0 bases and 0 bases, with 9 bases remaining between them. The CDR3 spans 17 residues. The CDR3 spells CASSQSARSSYNSPLHF. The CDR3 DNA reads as TGTGCCAGCAGCCAATCCGCACGGAGCTCCTATAATTCACCCCTCCACTTT. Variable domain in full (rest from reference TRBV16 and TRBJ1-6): GEEVAQTPKHLVRGEGQKAKLYCAPIKGHSYVFWYQQVLKNEFKFLISFQNENVFDETGMPKERFSAKCLPNSPCSLEIQATKLEDSAVYFCASSQSARSSYNSPLHFGNGTRLTVT.

The CDR3 bases are TGTGCCAGCAGTCTAGCCGGGGTTAATGAAAAACTGTTTTTT. Its protein product is CASSLAGVNEKLFF. This chain joins TRBV6-5 and TRBJ1-4; D is unresolved. This CDR3 has 14 amino acids. Germline CDR1 MNHEY, CDR2 SVGAGI. Trimming took off 5 bases at V and 4 bases at J, with 11 bases between the two ends.

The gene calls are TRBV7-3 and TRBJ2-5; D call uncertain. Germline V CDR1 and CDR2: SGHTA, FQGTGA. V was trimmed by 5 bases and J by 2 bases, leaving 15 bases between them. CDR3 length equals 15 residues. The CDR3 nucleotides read TGTGCCAGCAGCCTCCGCGGCGGAACTCAAGAGACCCAGTACTTC. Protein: CASSLRGGTQETQYF.

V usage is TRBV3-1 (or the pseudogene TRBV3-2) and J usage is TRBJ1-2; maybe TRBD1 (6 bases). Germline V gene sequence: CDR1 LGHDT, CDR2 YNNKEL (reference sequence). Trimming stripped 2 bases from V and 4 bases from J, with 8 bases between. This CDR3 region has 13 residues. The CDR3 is CASSQRTAYGYTF. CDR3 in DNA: TGTGCCAGCAGCCAAAGGACAGCCTATGGCTACACCTTC.

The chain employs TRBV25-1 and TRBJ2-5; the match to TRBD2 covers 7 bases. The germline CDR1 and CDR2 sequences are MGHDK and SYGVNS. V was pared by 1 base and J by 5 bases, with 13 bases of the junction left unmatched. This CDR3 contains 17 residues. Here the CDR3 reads CASSEFSRRLASETQYF. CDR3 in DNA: TGTGCCAGCAGTGAATTTTCCCGCCGACTAGCTTCGGAGACCCAGTACTTC. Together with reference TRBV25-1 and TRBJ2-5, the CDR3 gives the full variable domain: EADIYQTPRYLVIGTGKKITLECSQTMGHDKMYWYQQDPGMELHLIHYSYGVNSTEKGDLSSESTVSRIRTEHFPLTLESARPSHTSQYLCASSEFSRRLASETQYFGPGTRLLVL.